This T cell receptor (beta chain) is from a study of blood T cell repertoires in COVID-19 (dated by TCRdb to the early 2020s). General notes on the study: Samples covering the acute and convalescent phases of COVID-19 were provided by collaborators in the United States, Italy and Spain. The material from the prospective study consisted of cDNA or gDNA derived from T cells, B-cell-depleted T cells, or PBMCs. Deeply sampled blood TCRbeta repertoires from subjects exposed to, actively infected with, or recovered from COVID-19 were included in the dataset. The repertoires were released in a freely available public database intended as a resource for research on the immune response to SARS-CoV-2. The samples were drawn from the first 160 participants of the ongoing ImmuneRACE study and from over a thousand subjects provided by 6 global collaborators. Sample metadata almost always included a de-identified subject ID, COVID-19 status, age in years and sex. Where available, HLA class I and class II types were obtained from metadata supplied by the sample provider rather than from assay-based typing. Summary of the overall study and its limitations: Clinical and demographic metadata were provided uncurated, with the amount varying by source and participant.

Concerning this clone itself: Its antigen specificity is not known. Per-base qualities were not stored, and no clone one base away is much larger.

TCRbeta CDR3 regions were amplified from genomic DNA using the immunoSEQ Assay, a bias-controlled multiplex PCR. Under the source paper's analysis protocol: The number of nucleated cells in each sample was estimated by amplification of reference gene primers within the assay. Sequence reads were collapsed and filtered to measure the absolute abundance of every unique TCRbeta CDR3 rearrangement. For each sample, productive Simpson clonality was calculated by taking the square root of Simpson's diversity index across productive rearrangements. TCRdb stores this immuneACCESS table with in-frame sequences only. Part of the clones is absent; in the studies checked, under half of the shortfall reflects unresolved V genes, and no reason is known for the rest. The DNA was the basis for D and trimming; V, J and clone size are from that table. Here the sample has 90,000 or so clones; approximately 86% occur a single time. Approximately 1.2% of the sample rests with the top ten.

The collaborating institutions used their own protocols to collect whole blood in K2EDTA tubes. For TCRbeta analysis, collaborator samples were shipped as frozen whole blood, as isolated PBMCs, or as DNA extracted from either sample type. From a lookup of the germline V gene, CDR1 and CDR2 are KGHDR and SFDVKD. Reading from cysteine to phenylalanine, the CDR3 counts 16 amino acids. Left in the record is the CDR3 DNA by itself, 48 bases read in frame from the first base. Trimming leaves V shorter by 2 bases and J shorter by 5 bases, with the junction holding 8 bases beyond the gene matches. The receptor was isolated from an elderly man with active or convalescent COVID-19. In this chain, TRBV24-1 is recombined with TRBJ2-1, with TRBD2 matching 7 junction bases. The specimen was peripheral blood. This receptor has the CDR3 CATSDSAGLNNNEQFF. The DNA sequence is as follows: TGTGCCACCAGTGATTCAGCGGGATTGAATAACAATGAGCAGTTCTTC.